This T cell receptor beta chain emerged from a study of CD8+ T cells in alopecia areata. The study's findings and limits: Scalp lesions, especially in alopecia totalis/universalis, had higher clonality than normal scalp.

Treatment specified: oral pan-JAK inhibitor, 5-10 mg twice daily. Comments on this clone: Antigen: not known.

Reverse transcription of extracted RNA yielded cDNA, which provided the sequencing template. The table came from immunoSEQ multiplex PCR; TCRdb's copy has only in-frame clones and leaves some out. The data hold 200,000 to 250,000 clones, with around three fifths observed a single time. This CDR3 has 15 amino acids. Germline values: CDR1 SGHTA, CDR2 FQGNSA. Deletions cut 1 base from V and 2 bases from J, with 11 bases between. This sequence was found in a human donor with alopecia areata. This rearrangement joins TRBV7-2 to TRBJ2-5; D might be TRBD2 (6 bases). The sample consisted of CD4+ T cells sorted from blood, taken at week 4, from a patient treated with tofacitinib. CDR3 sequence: CASSLVLAEQETQYF. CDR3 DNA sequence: TGTGCCAGCAGCTTAGTTTTAGCGGAACAAGAGACCCAGTACTTC.